The clone carrying this T cell receptor (beta chain) appeared many times. RNA served as the template for amplifying TCR beta CDR3 regions. First-round RT-PCR used HTBI primers; second-round multiplex PCR followed. One entry per CDR3 protein results from TCRdb running MiXCR on the multiplex PCR reads. The table has about 1.2 million distinct CDR3 sequences, about 35% seen once; the top ten hold 11%. The data were taken from a study of Graves' ophthalmopathy and Graves' hyperthyroidism. This CDR3 is built from 16 residues. After removal of 4 bases from V and 2 bases from J, the junction contained 4 bases not matched to a gene. Germline V lookup: CDR1 KGHDR, CDR2 SFDVKD. Clinical symptoms, serum thyroxine, TRAb, thyroid ultrasound and orbital computed tomography formed the basis of diagnosis.

The sequenced sample consisted of peripheral blood or thyroid tissue (not recorded which). The chain links TRBV24-1 to TRBJ1-5; 10 bases align to TRBD1. The source of this sequence is an adult man with Graves' hyperthyroidism. The CDR3 DNA follows: TGTGCCACCAGTGACAGGACAGGGGGTGGCAATCAGCCCCAGCATTTT. Protein: CATSDRTGGGNQPQHF.